This TCR beta chain was recovered during a study of type 1 and type 2 diabetes patients. Study-wide background: Donors were type 1 diabetes, type 2 diabetes, or nondiabetic controls. Overall study findings and caveats: Some expanded clones seen only in T1D might occur in additional T2D or control samples.

All diabetic donors were classified as either type 1 or type 2 diabetes. No donor had another autoimmune disease or recent infection within four weeks. PCR was run on genomic DNA. Multiplex PCR with 30 forward and 13 reverse primers amplified the TCR beta CDR3. TCRdb re-called the multiplex PCR reads with MiXCR, one entry per CDR3 protein. The sample consists of around 300,000 distinct CDR3 sequences, roughly 44% of them appearing once. As regards this clonotype: Its antigen is currently unknown.

The CDR3 extends over 15 amino acids. V was pared by 5 bases and J by 5 bases, with 11 bases of the junction left unmatched. The sample taken for sequencing was peripheral blood mononuclear cells (PBMCs). The chain links TRBV12-3 or TRBV12-4 to TRBJ2-5; 7 bases map to TRBD1. This receptor was obtained from a man aged 18 to 35 with type 2 diabetes. The CDR3 region has the DNA TGTGCCAGCAGTCCCCTCCGACAGGGCGGGGAGACCCAGTACTTC. This translates into CASSPLRQGGETQYF.